The 4 T cell receptor beta chains below were found in one sample sequenced in a study of Graves' ophthalmopathy and Graves' hyperthyroidism. The TCR beta CDR3 regions underwent amplification from RNA transcripts. HTBI primers were used in a first-round RT-PCR, which preceded a second-round multiplex PCR. Using its own MiXCR run on the multiplex PCR reads, TCRdb lists one record per CDR3 protein. The top ten hold about a tenth of the sample, which has hundreds of thousands of distinct CDR3 sequences, approximately 14% seen once. The specimen sequenced was blood. These receptors were obtained from a woman in her 30s with Graves' ophthalmopathy.

The chain employs TRBV9 and TRBJ2-7; 9 bases map to TRBD2. Germline CDR1 reads SGDLS; CDR2 reads YYNGEE. V shed 1 base, J shed 0 bases, and the junction held 2 bases outside the gene matches. There are 15 residues in the CDR3. CDR3 region: CASSVSSGVSYEQYF. DNA for the CDR3: TGTGCCAGCAGCGTATCTAGCGGGGTCTCCTACGAGCAGTACTTC.

There are many counts of this clonotype. This rearrangement joins TRBV20-1 to TRBJ1-2; tentatively, D is TRBD1 (6 bases). This CDR3 region has 13 residues. V gave up 4 bases and J gave up 2 bases, with 11 bases separating them. Germline V CDR1 and CDR2: DFQATT, SNEGSKA (reference sequence). This chain's CDR3 is CSATDQGNYGYTF. The CDR3 DNA reads as TGCAGTGCTACCGATCAGGGGAACTATGGCTACACCTTC.

With respect to this clonotype: One end of the junction fails to match germline, which may point to a read error. The V and J genes are TRBV6-1 and TRBJ2-5; D is undetermined. Germline-derived CDR1 and CDR2 are MNHNS and SASEGT. The CDR3 spans 10 residues. This CDR3 is CVSRRETQYF. CDR3 nucleotides: TGTGTCAGCAGAAGAGAGACCCAGTACTTC.

Ten or more counts support this clonotype. The chain combines TRBV12-3 or TRBV12-4 with TRBJ2-5; the match to TRBD2 covers 10 bases. The CDR3 loop spans 16 amino acids. J gave up 2 bases and V 5 bases, and 8 bases lay outside the gene matches. In nucleotides, the CDR3 is TGTGCCAGCAGTCAGGGGACTAGCGCTACTCAAGAGACCCAGTACTTC. Amino acid sequence: CASSQGTSATQETQYF.